These T cell receptor beta chains were read from a single sample in a study of blood T cell repertoires in COVID-19. Here immunoSEQ multiplex PCR was the method, and the copy in TCRdb shows in-frame clones only, minus some. The sample carries 55,000 to 85,000 clones, 90% recorded once. The sequencing sample was made of peripheral blood. These receptors were collected from a woman younger than 35 with acute or convalescent COVID-19. CDR3s include the opening cysteine and the closing phenylalanine or tryptophan. Fields, in order: V gene, clone size, D gene, J gene, CDR3 DNA, CDR3 protein. The D gene is left open where the match is weak. Not all rows give a size; the values are once, few, many and, for expanded clones, a class.

>TRBV6-1|once|TRBD1|TRBJ2-6
TGTGCCAGCAGTGAAGAAAGGGACAGATACTCTGGGGCCAACGTCCTGACTTTC
CASSEERDRYSGANVLTF
>TRBV6-2/TRBV6-3|once|TRBD2|TRBJ2-1
TGTGCCAGCAGTTACTCGATTGCGGGAGCCTACAATGAGCAGTTCTTC
CASSYSIAGAYNEQFF
>TRBV12-3/TRBV12-4|.|.|TRBJ1-2
TGTGCCAGCAGTTTGAGTAACTATGGCTACACCTTC
CASSLSNYGYTF
>TRBV5-1|once|TRBD2|TRBJ2-5
TGCGCCAGCAGCCTGGGACTAGCGGCTCAAGAGACCCAGTACTTC
CASSLGLAAQETQYF
>TRBV20-1|.|.|TRBJ2-5
TGCAGTGCTAGAGCGGAGACCCAGTACTTC
CSARAETQYF
>TRBV7-2|.|TRBD2|TRBJ2-7
TGTGCCAGCAGCCCTAGCGGGGGGGTCCGCGAGCAGTACTTC
CASSPSGGVREQYF
>TRBV4-1|.|TRBD2|TRBJ2-5
TGCGCCAGCAGCCAAGATACGACGGCGGGAGGGCCTATGGAGACCCAGTACTTC
CASSQDTTAGGPMETQYF
>TRBV27|.|.|TRBJ2-7
TGTGCCAGCAGTTTGGAAGGCTCCCCGGGCGAGCAGTACTTC
CASSLEGSPGEQYF
>TRBV19|once|TRBD1|TRBJ2-7
TGTGCCAGTAGTAGGGACAGTTTTCGTCGGAAATACGAGCAGTACTTC
CASSRDSFRRKYEQYF
>TRBV9|.|TRBD2|TRBJ2-1
TGTGCCAGCAGCGGCGGGAGGGGGTATTACAATGAGCAGTTCTTC
CASSGGRGYYNEQFF
>TRBV30|.|TRBD1|TRBJ1-1
TGTGCCTGGAGTGCTGGGACAGCGAACACTGAAGCTTTCTTT
CAWSAGTANTEAFF
>TRBV6-2/TRBV6-3|.|.|TRBJ2-1
TGTGCCAGCAGTAACCGGAGCTCCTACAATGAGCAGTTCTTC
CASSNRSSYNEQFF
>TRBV28|.|TRBD2|TRBJ2-5
TGTGCCAGCAGTCTTAGCGGGGCTTCTTACCAAGAGACCCAGTACTTC
CASSLSGASYQETQYF
>TRBV7-9|once|.|TRBJ2-1
TGTGCCAGCAGCTTGGGACTCCCCACGGATGAGCAGTTCTTC
CASSLGLPTDEQFF
>TRBV7-2|.|.|TRBJ1-5
TGTGCCAGCAGCTCGTCAGGGGTCCTACCCTATCAGCCCCAGCATTTT
CASSSSGVLPYQPQHF
>TRBV19|.|.|TRBJ1-2
TGTGCCAGTAGTGTTTCTCACTATCGAGGAGCTAACTATGGCTACACCTTC
CASSVSHYRGANYGYTF
>TRBV19|.|TRBD1|TRBJ2-1
TGTGCCAGTAGTAATCCAGGGGGTTTCGATGAGCAGTTCTTC
CASSNPGGFDEQFF
>TRBV4-2|.|TRBD2|TRBJ2-3
TGTGCCAGCAGCCCGGGCCTCGGCGCGGGGAGGGCCCTTCTGGGGAGAGATACGCAGTATTTT
CASSPGLGAGRALLGRDTQYF
>TRBV28|.|TRBD2|TRBJ2-3
TGTGCCAGCAGTTTCCGCGGGGGGAAGGAGTATTTT
CASSFRGGKEYF
>TRBV27|.|.|TRBJ2-7
TGTGCCAGCAGTTTAAAGGTCGGGGACTTTCCCTACGAGCAGTACTTC
CASSLKVGDFPYEQYF
>TRBV4-1|once|TRBD1|TRBJ2-7
TGCGCCAGCAGCCATAGCCGGGACAGGGTCTACGAGCAGTACTTC
CASSHSRDRVYEQYF
>TRBV2|.|TRBD2|TRBJ2-5
TGTGCCAGCAGTCCCGGGAGGGCGGGGGGGAAAGAGACCCAGTACTTC
CASSPGRAGGKETQYF
>TRBV5-6|.|.|TRBJ1-1
TGTGCCAGCAGCCCAAAAAGACTGCACATGAACACTGAAGCTTTCTTT
CASSPKRLHMNTEAFF
>TRBV19|.|TRBD2|TRBJ2-2
TGTGCCAGTAGTACCGTTGATGGCGGGGGTACCGGGGAGCTGTTTTTT
CASSTVDGGGTGELFF